Sequencing of this TCR beta chain was carried out in a study of blood T cell repertoires in COVID-19. Trimming shortened V by 3 bases and J by 2 bases, and 8 bases separated the two germline ends. The CDR3 is 14 amino acids. The germline CDR1 and CDR2 sequences are KGHDR and SFDVKD. Assay used: immunoSEQ multiplex PCR; TCRdb lists only in-frame clones, some missing. The table has 200,000 or so clones, around nine tenths seen once. Source material: peripheral blood. The receptor's source is a man between 60 and 70 years old with COVID-19, enrolled during active disease. This rearrangement joins TRBV24-1 to TRBJ2-3; D may be TRBD2 (5 bases). The chain's CDR3 is CATSDPRDTDTQYF. CDR3 bases: TGTGCCACCAGTGATCCCCGGGACACAGATACGCAGTATTTT.